The 18 T cell receptor beta chains below all came from one sample that was sequenced in a study of T-cell reconstitution after alpha-beta-depleted transplantation in children. The authors prepared the TCRbeta library with unique molecular identifiers. TCRdb reanalysed the PCR reads using MiXCR and keeps one entry per CDR3 protein. The data contain roughly 120,000 distinct CDR3 sequences, 10% to 13% of them singletons. The sequencing used PBMCs, collected before TCRalphabeta/CD19-depleted stem cell transplant. Receptor source: a boy between 2 and 15 years old with acute lymphoblastic leukemia, due to receive a stem cell transplant.

This clonotype was seen only a few times. The chain's CDR3 is CSARDQGEYFGNNEQFF. CDR3 DNA: TGCAGTGCTAGAGATCAGGGGGAGTATTTCGGAAACAATGAGCAGTTCTTC. The V call is TRBV20-1, the J call TRBJ2-1, with TRBD1 matching over 7 bases. CDR1 DFQATT and CDR2 SNEGSKA come from the germline V gene (reference sequence). V shed 0 bases and J 5 bases; nucleotides not matched to a gene: 13. The CDR3 contains 17 residues.

This rearrangement joins TRBV20-1 to TRBJ1-1; D possibly corresponds to TRBD1 (5 bases). The ends were cut back, 3 bases at V and 0 bases at J, with 14 bases in the middle. Germline V CDR1 and CDR2: DFQATT, SNEGSKA (reference sequence). This CDR3 has 15 amino acids. In DNA, the CDR3 is TGCAGTGCTAGGGTCCAGGGCGGGGTGAACACTGAAGCTTTCTTT. The encoded protein is CSARVQGGVNTEAFF.

This clonotype was counted ten times or more. J is TRBJ1-2 and V is TRBV4-2, with unresolved D. V lost 4 bases to trimming and J lost 5 bases, with 14 bases between them. The V gene's germline CDR1 is LGHNA and CDR2 YNFKEQ. This CDR3 comprises 14 residues. CDR3 residues: CASSPDQRTYGYTF. CDR3 DNA: TGTGCCAGCAGCCCCGACCAACGCACTTATGGCTACACCTTC.

This clonotype was observed a few times. The CDR3 reads CASSVTGPGELFF. CDR3 coding DNA: TGTGCCAGCAGTGTAACAGGGCCCGGGGAGCTGTTTTTT. V and J are TRBV12-3 or TRBV12-4 and TRBJ2-2; D possibly corresponds to TRBD1 (6 bases). The CDR3 contains 13 residues. The ends were cut back, 5 bases at V and 6 bases at J, with 10 bases in the middle.

This clonotype was found a few times. The chain carries TRBV18 and TRBJ1-1; no firm D call. This CDR3 spans 15 amino acids. V was pared by 3 bases and J by 1 base, with 12 bases between. Germline V gene data show CDR1 as KGHSH and CDR2 as LQKENI. CDR3 residues: CASSPQRGSNTEAFF. For the CDR3, the DNA is TGTGCCAGCTCACCTCAGCGGGGATCGAACACTGAAGCTTTCTTT. Full variable domain (outside the CDR3, taken from reference TRBV18 and TRBJ1-1): NAGVMQNPRHLVRRRGQEARLRCSPMKGHSHVYWYRQLPEEGLKFMVYLQKENIIDESGMPKERFSAEFPKEGPSILRIQQVVRGDSAAYFCASSPQRGSNTEAFFGQGTRLTVV.

V is TRBV7-9 and J is TRBJ2-3, with 10 bases identical to TRBD2. V dropped 3 bases and J dropped 4; count of bases not matched to a gene: 4. Germline V gives CDR1 SEHNR, CDR2 FQNEAQ (reference sequence). The CDR3 consists of 15 residues. This CDR3 is CASSFLAGESDTQYF. For the CDR3, the DNA is TGTGCCAGCAGCTTTCTAGCGGGAGAATCAGATACGCAGTATTTT.

A few counts support this clonotype. V is TRBV19 and J is TRBJ1-5, with D possibly being TRBD1 (5 bases). Trimming cost V 7 bases and J 5 bases, with 12 bases left between them. The germline gives CDR1 LNHDA, CDR2 SQIVND (reference sequence). The CDR3 runs to 13 residues. The CDR3 here is CASKAGQYQPQHF. CDR3 bases: TGTGCCAGTAAGGCAGGGCAATATCAGCCCCAGCATTTT. The full variable domain, in which reference TRBV19 and TRBJ1-5 provide the parts outside the CDR3, is DGGITQSPKYLFRKEGQNVTLSCEQNLNHDAMYWYRQDPGQGLRLIYYSQIVNDFQKGDIAEGYSVSREKKESFPLTVTSAQKNPTAFYLCASKAGQYQPQHFGDGTRLSIL.

There are a few counts of this clonotype. This rearrangement joins TRBV20-1 to TRBJ2-1, with TRBD2 matching 9 bases. The trim removed 5 bases at V and 0 bases at J, leaving 2 bases unmatched. This CDR3 is 14 amino acids long. The germline gives CDR1 DFQATT, CDR2 SNEGSKA (reference sequence). This CDR3 is CSAFSGSSYNEQFF. The CDR3 DNA is TGCAGTGCTTTTAGCGGGAGCTCCTACAATGAGCAGTTCTTC.

This clonotype was recorded a few times. The gene calls are TRBV5-4 and TRBJ2-1; 10 positions agree with TRBD2. Germline V lookup: CDR1 SGHNT, CDR2 YYREEE (reference sequence). V shed 4 bases and J 8 bases; nucleotides not matched to a gene: 6. This CDR3 is built from 14 residues. The CDR3 DNA reads as TGTGCCAGCAGCATGGGACTAGCGAGGTATGAGCAGTTCTTC. The encoded protein is CASSMGLARYEQFF.

The table lists this clonotype with a few counts. The chain is built from TRBV6-5 and TRBJ2-7, with D possibly TRBD2 on 7 matching bases. V shed 7 bases and J shed 7 bases, with 26 bases lying between them. CDR1 MNHEY and CDR2 SVGAGI come from the germline V gene. CDR3 size: 16 residues. The CDR3 here is CASTATWGGHSREQYF. The CDR3 coding sequence is TGTGCCAGCACCGCCACTTGGGGGGGGCACTCGAGGGAGCAGTACTTC.

This clonotype has at least ten counts. The rearrangement uses TRBV5-6 and TRBJ2-5, with D maybe TRBD1 (5 bases). CDR1 is SGHDT and CDR2 is YYEEEE in the germline V gene. CDR3 length equals 15 residues. V lost 1 base, J lost 2 bases, and 12 bases lay in between. CDR3 loop: CASSLSGPGQETQYF. CDR3 in DNA: TGTGCCAGCAGCTTGTCAGGGCCGGGTCAAGAGACCCAGTACTTC.

This clonotype was seen repeatedly, ten times or more. The chain couples TRBV10-3 to TRBJ2-1; D gene uncertain. The CDR3 covers 11 residues. The V gene lost 3 bases and the J gene lost 10 bases, with 7 bases spanning the gap. The germline V gene encodes CDR1 ENHRY and CDR2 SYGVKD. CDR3 sequence: CAISDLGEQFF. The CDR3, as DNA: TGTGCCATCAGTGACCTAGGAGAGCAGTTCTTC.

This clonotype was seen only a few times. This rearrangement joins TRBV3-1 to TRBJ2-1, with 8 bases aligning to TRBD2. Germline CDR1 reads LGHDT; CDR2 reads YNNKEL (reference sequence). Unmatched junction bases numbered 8, after V lost 1 base and J lost 6 bases. This CDR3 spans 16 amino acids. The CDR3 DNA is TGTGCCAGCAGCCAAGGGGGGAGAGCGGGAGCCAATGAGCAGTTCTTC. Residues: CASSQGGRAGANEQFF.

The rearrangement links TRBV18 to TRBJ2-3; D not resolved. Trimming removed 3 bases from V and 0 bases from J, with 7 bases in between. In germline, CDR1 is KGHSH, CDR2 LQKENI. There are 14 residues in the CDR3. CDR3 in amino acids: CASSPTASTDTQYF. The CDR3 DNA is TGTGCCAGCTCACCCACGGCTAGCACAGATACGCAGTATTTT.

The V and J genes are TRBV11-1 and TRBJ2-2; TRBD2 matches 7 bases. This CDR3 spans 18 amino acids. With V trimmed by 4 bases and J by 1 base, 12 bases remained unmatched. Germline CDR1 is SGHAT and CDR2 is FQDESV (reference sequence). CDR3: CASSSLVLREGNTGELFF. The CDR3 DNA sequence: TGTGCCAGCAGCTCTCTCGTACTCAGGGAGGGGAACACCGGGGAGCTGTTTTTT.

This clonotype was detected only once. The V call is TRBV11-2, the J call TRBJ2-3, with a tentative D call TRBD2 (5 bases). Germline V gene lookup returns CDR1 SGHAT and CDR2 FQNNGV. Between the trimmed V and J ends, which lost 1 base and 6 bases, there was a span of 11 bases. This CDR3 contains 14 residues. The CDR3 DNA sequence: TGTGCCAGCAGCTTAGTTGGGGAGTGGGATACGCAGTATTTT. Translating it yields CASSLVGEWDTQYF. Drawing the rest from reference TRBV11-2 and TRBJ2-3, the complete variable domain is EAGVAQSPRYKIIEKRQSVAFWCNPISGHATLYWYQQILGQGPKLLIQFQNNGVVDDSQLPKDRFSAERLKGVDSTLKIQPAKLEDSAVYLCASSLVGEWDTQYFGPGTRLTVL.

The gene calls are TRBV5-5 and TRBJ2-7; D may match TRBD1 or TRBD2 (5 bases each). The V gene lost 4 bases and the J gene lost 4 bases, with 15 bases spanning the gap. CDR3 length equals 14 residues. CDR1 is SGHKS, CDR2 YYEKEE, per germline (reference sequence). CDR3: CASSPLGGGYEQYF. In DNA, the CDR3 is TGTGCCAGCAGCCCCCTGGGTGGGGGTTACGAGCAGTACTTC.

The V call is TRBV6-6, the J call TRBJ2-5; TRBD1 is a possible D gene (6 bases). This CDR3 contains 13 residues. The germline V and J ends were trimmed by 6 bases and 9 bases, with 17 bases remaining between them. Germline CDR1 and CDR2: MNHNY and SVGAGI (reference sequence). The CDR3 loop is CASSIGQSPSQYF. In DNA, the CDR3 is TGTGCCAGCAGCATAGGACAGAGTCCATCCCAGTACTTC.